This TCR beta chain was recorded in a study of cytomegalovirus exposure and HLA in healthy donors. This PCR relied on a set of 60 Vbeta primers and 13 Jbeta primers. Profiled with immunoSEQ multiplex PCR; TCRdb holds only in-frame clones, not every one. The sample contains tens of thousands of clones, approximately 70% of which appear only once. Trimming stripped 7 bases from V and 3 bases from J, with 13 bases between. The CDR3 covers 13 residues. Looked up from germline, CDR1 is SGHTA and CDR2 is FQGTGA. Sequenced material: PBMCs. The receptor was derived from a woman aged 45-60 years in good health and CMV-seropositive. V is TRBV7-3 and J is TRBJ2-7, with D tentatively TRBD1 (7 bases). The DNA for the CDR3 is TGTGCCAGCACCGGAGGGACAGACTACGAGCAGTACTTC. Its translation: CASTGGTDYEQYF.